What follows is one TCR beta chain and its context. The germline gives CDR1 SGHTA, CDR2 FQGNSA. The V end lost 6 bases, the J end lost 0 bases, and 12 bases lay between the germline ends. The CDR3 has 15 amino acids. This record belongs to a study of cytomegalovirus exposure and HLA in healthy donors. PCR involved 60 Vbeta and 13 Jbeta primers. Some clones are missing from TCRdb's copy, which holds only in-frame ones; the method was immunoSEQ multiplex PCR. The repertoire holds around 75,000 clones, around 78% seen once, with about 3.5% in the top ten. The sequenced material came from PBMCs. This chain links TRBV7-2 with TRBJ2-1; the D is unclear. This sequence was found in a man aged 40-50 years in good health and CMV-seronegative. The chain's CDR3 is CASSLFSSSYNEQFF. The CDR3 coding sequence is TGTGCCAGCAGTTTGTTCTCGAGCTCCTACAATGAGCAGTTCTTC.